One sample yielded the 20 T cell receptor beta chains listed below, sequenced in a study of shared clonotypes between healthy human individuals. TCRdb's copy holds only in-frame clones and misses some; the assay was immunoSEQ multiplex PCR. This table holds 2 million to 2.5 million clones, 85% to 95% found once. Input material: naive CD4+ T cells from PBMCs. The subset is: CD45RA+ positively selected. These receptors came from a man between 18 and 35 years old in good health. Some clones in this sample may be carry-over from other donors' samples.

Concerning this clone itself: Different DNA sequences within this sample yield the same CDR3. CDR3 amino acids: CASSLLGGTGELFF. CDR3 nucleotides: TGTGCCAGCAGCTTACTCGGGGGCACCGGGGAGCTGTTTTTT. The J gene is TRBJ2-2, the V gene TRBV7-9; tentatively, D is TRBD2 (6 bases). V was pared by 2 bases and J by 4 bases, with 8 bases between. This CDR3 contains 14 residues. In germline, CDR1 is SEHNR, CDR2 FQNEAQ (reference sequence).

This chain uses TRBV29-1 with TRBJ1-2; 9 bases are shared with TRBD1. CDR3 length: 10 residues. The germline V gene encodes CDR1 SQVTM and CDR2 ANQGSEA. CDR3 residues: CGDRDDGYTF. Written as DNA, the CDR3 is TGCGGGGACAGGGACGACGGCTACACCTTC.

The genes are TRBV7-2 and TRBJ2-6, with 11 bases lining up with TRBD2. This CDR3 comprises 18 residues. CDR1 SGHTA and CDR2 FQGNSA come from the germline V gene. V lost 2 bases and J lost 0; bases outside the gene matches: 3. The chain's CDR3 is CASSLRLAGSSGANVLTF. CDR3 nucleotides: TGTGCCAGCAGCTTAAGACTAGCGGGGAGCTCTGGGGCCAACGTCCTGACTTTC.

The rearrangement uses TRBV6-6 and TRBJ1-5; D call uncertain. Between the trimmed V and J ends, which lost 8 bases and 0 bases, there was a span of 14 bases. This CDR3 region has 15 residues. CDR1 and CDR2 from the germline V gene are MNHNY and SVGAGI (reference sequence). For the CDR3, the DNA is TGTGCCAGCGGAATGCAGGAATATAGCAATCAGCCCCAGCATTTT. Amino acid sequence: CASGMQEYSNQPQHF.

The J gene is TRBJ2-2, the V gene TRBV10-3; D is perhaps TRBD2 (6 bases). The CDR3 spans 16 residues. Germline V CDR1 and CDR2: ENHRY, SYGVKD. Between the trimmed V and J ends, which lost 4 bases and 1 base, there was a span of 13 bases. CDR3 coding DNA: TGTGCCATCAGTGGGGCCGGGACTCTGAACACCGGGGAGCTGTTTTTT. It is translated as CAISGAGTLNTGELFF.

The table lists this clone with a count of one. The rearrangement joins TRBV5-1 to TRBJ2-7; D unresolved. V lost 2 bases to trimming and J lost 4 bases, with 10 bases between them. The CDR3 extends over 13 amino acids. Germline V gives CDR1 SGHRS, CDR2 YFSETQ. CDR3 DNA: TGCGCCAGCAGCTTTGTAGGAATATACGAGCAGTACTTC. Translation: CASSFVGIYEQYF.

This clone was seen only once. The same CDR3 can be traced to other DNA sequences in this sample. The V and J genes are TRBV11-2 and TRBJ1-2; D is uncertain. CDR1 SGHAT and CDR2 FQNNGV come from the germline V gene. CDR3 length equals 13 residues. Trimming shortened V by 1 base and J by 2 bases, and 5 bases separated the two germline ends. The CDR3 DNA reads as TGTGCCAGCAGCTTAGCGGGGAACTATGGCTACACCTTC. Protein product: CASSLAGNYGYTF. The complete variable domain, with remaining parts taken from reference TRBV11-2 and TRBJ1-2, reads EAGVAQSPRYKIIEKRQSVAFWCNPISGHATLYWYQQILGQGPKLLIQFQNNGVVDDSQLPKDRFSAERLKGVDSTLKIQPAKLEDSAVYLCASSLAGNYGYTFGSGTRLTVV.

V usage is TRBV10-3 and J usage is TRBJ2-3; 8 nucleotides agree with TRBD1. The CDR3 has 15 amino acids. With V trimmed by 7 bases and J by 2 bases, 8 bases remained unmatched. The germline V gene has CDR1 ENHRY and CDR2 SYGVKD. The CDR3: CAINSGTGYTDTQYF. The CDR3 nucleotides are TGTGCCATCAACTCCGGGACAGGATACACAGATACGCAGTATTTT.

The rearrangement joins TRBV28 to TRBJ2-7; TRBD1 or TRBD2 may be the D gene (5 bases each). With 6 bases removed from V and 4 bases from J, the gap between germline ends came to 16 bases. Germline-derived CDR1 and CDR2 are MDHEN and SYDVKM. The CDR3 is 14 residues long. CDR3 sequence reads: CASRVTGTAYEQYF. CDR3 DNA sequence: TGTGCCAGCAGAGTCACCGGGACCGCATACGAGCAGTACTTC.

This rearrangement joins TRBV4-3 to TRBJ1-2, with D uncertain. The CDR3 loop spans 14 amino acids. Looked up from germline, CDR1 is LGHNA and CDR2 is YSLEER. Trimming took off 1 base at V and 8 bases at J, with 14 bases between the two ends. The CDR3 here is CASSQVDSDGGYTF. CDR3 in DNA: TGCGCCAGCAGCCAAGTCGACTCGGACGGGGGCTACACCTTC.

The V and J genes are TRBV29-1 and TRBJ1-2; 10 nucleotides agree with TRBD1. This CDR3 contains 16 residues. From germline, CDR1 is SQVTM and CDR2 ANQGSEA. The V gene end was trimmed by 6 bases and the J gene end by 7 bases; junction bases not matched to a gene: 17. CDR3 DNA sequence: TGCAGCGTCGTGCGGAGACAGGGGGCATTCGGTGGTGGCTACACCTTC. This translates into CSVVRRQGAFGGGYTF.

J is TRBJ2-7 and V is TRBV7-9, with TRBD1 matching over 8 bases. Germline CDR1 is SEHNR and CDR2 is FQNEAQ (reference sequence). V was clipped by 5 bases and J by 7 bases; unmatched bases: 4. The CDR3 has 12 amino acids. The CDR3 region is CASSEGTGEQYF. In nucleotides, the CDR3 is TGTGCCAGCAGCGAAGGGACAGGAGAGCAGTACTTC.

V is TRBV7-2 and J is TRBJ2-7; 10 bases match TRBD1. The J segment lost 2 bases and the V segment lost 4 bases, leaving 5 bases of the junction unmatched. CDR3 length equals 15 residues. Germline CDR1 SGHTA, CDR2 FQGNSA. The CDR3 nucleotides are TGTGCCAGCAGCTCCCCGGACAGGGGGGCCTACGAGCAGTACTTC. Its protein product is CASSSPDRGAYEQYF. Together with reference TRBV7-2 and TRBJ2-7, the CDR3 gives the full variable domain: GAGVSQSPSNKVTEKGKDVELRCDPISGHTALYWYRQSLGQGLEFLIYFQGNSAPDKSGLPSDRFSAERTGGSVSTLTIQRTQQEDSAVYLCASSSPDRGAYEQYFGPGTRLTVT.

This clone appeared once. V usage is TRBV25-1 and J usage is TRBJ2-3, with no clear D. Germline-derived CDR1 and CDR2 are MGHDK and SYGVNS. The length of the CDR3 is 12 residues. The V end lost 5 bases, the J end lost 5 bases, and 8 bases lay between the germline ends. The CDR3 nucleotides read TGTGCCAGCAGTCGCCTATTAGATACGCAGTATTTT. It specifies CASSRLLDTQYF. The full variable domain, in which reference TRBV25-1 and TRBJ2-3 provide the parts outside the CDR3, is EADIYQTPRYLVIGTGKKITLECSQTMGHDKMYWYQQDPGMELHLIHYSYGVNSTEKGDLSSESTVSRIRTEHFPLTLESARPSHTSQYLCASSRLLDTQYFGPGTRLTVL.

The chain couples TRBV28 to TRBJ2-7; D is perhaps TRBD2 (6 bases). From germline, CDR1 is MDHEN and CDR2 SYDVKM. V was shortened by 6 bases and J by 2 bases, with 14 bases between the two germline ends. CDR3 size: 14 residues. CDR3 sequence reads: CASRRASATYEQYF. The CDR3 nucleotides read TGTGCCAGCAGGCGGGCTAGCGCCACCTACGAGCAGTACTTC.

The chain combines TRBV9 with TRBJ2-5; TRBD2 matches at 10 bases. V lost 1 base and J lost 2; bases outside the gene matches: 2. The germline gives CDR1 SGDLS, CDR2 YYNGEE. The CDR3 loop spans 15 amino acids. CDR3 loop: CASSVSGREQETQYF. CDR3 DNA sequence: TGTGCCAGCAGCGTAAGCGGGAGGGAGCAAGAGACCCAGTACTTC.

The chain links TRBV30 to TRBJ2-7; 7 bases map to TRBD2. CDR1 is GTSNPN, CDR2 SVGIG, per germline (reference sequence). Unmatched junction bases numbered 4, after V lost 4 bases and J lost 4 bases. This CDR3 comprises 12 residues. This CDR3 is CAWKRREYEQYF. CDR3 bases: TGTGCCTGGAAGCGGCGGGAGTACGAGCAGTACTTC.

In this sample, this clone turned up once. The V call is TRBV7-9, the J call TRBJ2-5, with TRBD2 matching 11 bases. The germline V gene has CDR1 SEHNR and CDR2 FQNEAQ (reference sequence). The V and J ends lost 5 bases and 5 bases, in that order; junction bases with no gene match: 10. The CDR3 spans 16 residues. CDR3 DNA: TGTGCCAGCAGCACTCACGGACTAGCGGGCGGTGAGACCCAGTACTTC. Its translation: CASSTHGLAGGETQYF. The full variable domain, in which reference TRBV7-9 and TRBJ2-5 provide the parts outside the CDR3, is DTGVSQNPRHKITKRGQNVTFRCDPISEHNRLYWYRQTLGQGPEFLTYFQNEAQLEKSRLLSDRFSAERPKGSFSTLEIQRTEQGDSAMYLCASSTHGLAGGETQYFGPGTRLLVL.

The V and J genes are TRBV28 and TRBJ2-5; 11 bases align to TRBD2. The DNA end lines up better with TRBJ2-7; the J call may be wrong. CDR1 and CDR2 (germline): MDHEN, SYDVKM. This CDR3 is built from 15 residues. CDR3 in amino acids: CASIGSGRASYEQYF. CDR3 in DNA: TGTGCCAGCATTGGTAGCGGGAGGGCCTCCTACGAGCAGTACTTC.

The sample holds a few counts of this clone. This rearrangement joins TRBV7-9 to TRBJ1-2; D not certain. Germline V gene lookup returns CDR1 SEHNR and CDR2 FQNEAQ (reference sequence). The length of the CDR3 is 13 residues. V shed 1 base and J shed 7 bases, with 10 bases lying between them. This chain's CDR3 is CASSLDRTGGYTF. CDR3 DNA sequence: TGTGCCAGCAGCTTAGACAGAACTGGTGGCTACACCTTC.